These T cell receptor beta chains were read from a single sample in a study of CD8 T cells in ankylosing spondylitis. TCRdb reanalysed the 5' RACE reads using MiXCR and keeps one entry per CDR3 protein. The sample lists 700,000 or so distinct CDR3 sequences, around 20% seen once, with around a fifth in the top ten. The sequencing input was blood, either unsorted or a sorted T cell fraction (not recorded which). These receptors were taken from a male donor with ankylosing spondylitis. Each CDR3 is given with its conserved first and last residue. D genes are given only for firm matches. Clone size, where shown, is once, few, many, or a class for clones that have expanded.

V gene	D gene	clone size	J gene	CDR3 protein	CDR3 DNA
TRBV20-1	-	-	TRBJ2-7	CSARDAPTGSYEQYF	TGCAGTGCTAGAGATGCGCCCACAGGCTCCTACGAGCAGTACTTC
TRBV7-2	TRBD1	many	TRBJ2-7	CASSLRGQDYDEQYF	TGTGCCAGCAGCTTGCGGGGACAGGATTACGACGAGCAGTACTTC
TRBV10-3	-	few	TRBJ1-5	CAISDTINQPQHF	TGTGCCATCAGTGACACAATCAATCAGCCCCAGCATTTT
TRBV19	TRBD2	-	TRBJ2-1	CASSAAPAGDYNEQFF	TGTGCCAGTAGTGCCGCCCCGGCGGGAGACTACAATGAGCAGTTCTTC
TRBV6-1	-	many	TRBJ1-2	CASSGGGMYGYGYTF	TGTGCCAGCAGTGGTGGAGGGATGTACGGCTATGGCTACACCTTC
TRBV20-1	TRBD1	once	TRBJ2-7	CSADPRRGHNEQYF	TGCAGTGCTGACCCCCGCAGGGGGCATAACGAGCAGTACTTC
TRBV2	-	few	TRBJ2-2	CASTALGGTGELFF	TGTGCCAGCACCGCACTGGGGGGCACCGGGGAGCTGTTTTTT
TRBV14	-	few	TRBJ1-1	CASSGRGSAAEAFF	TGTGCCAGCAGCGGCAGAGGGTCGGCGGCTGAAGCTTTCTTT
TRBV7-6	-	-	TRBJ2-3	CASSPTRLDTQYF	TGTGCCAGCAGCCCAACGCGCCTGGATACGCAGTATTTT
TRBV4-1	-	-	TRBJ2-4	CASSSYREGKNIQYF	TGCGCCAGCAGCTCCTACAGGGAGGGCAAAAACATTCAGTACTTC
TRBV12-3/TRBV12-4	-	few	TRBJ1-4	CASTIGTTNEKLFF	TGTGCCAGCACCATTGGGACAACTAATGAAAAACTGTTTTTT
TRBV19	-	few	TRBJ2-1	CASRLGAPNNEQFF	TGTGCCAGTAGACTAGGGGCCCCTAACAATGAGCAGTTCTTC
TRBV7-2	-	once	TRBJ2-3	CASSLVQGWDTQYF	TGTGCCAGCAGCTTAGTCCAGGGCTGGGATACGCAGTATTTT
TRBV2	TRBD1	-	TRBJ2-2	CASSDRGQHTGELFF	TGTGCCAGCAGTGATAGGGGACAGCACACCGGGGAGCTGTTTTTT
TRBV7-2	-	few	TRBJ2-1	CASSLAWEFNEQFF	TGTGCCAGCAGCTTAGCTTGGGAGTTCAATGAGCAGTTCTTC
TRBV4-1	TRBD2	-	TRBJ2-1	CASSRGGQAGGLYMNEQFF	TGCGCCAGCAGCCGCGGGGGGCAAGCGGGAGGGTTATATATGAATGAGCAGTTCTTC
TRBV12-3/TRBV12-4	TRBD1	few	TRBJ2-4	CASSRGQGKIQYF	TGTGCCAGCAGTCGGGGACAGGGAAAGATTCAGTACTTC
TRBV20-1	TRBD1	-	TRBJ2-6	CSAHRQGKTGANVLTF	TGCAGTGCTCACCGACAGGGAAAGACTGGGGCCAACGTCCTGACTTTC
TRBV9	-	many	TRBJ1-2	CASSRSGDYGYTF	TGTGCCAGCAGCCGTTCTGGTGACTATGGCTACACCTTC
TRBV20-1	TRBD1	few	TRBJ2-7	CSARDVDRAYEQYF	TGCAGTGCTAGAGATGTGGACAGGGCCTACGAGCAGTACTTC
TRBV7-2	TRBD1	-	TRBJ1-1	CASSLTGGSGTEAFF	TGTGCCAGCAGCTTGACAGGGGGCTCTGGCACTGAAGCTTTCTTT
TRBV4-2	TRBD2	-	TRBJ2-7	CASSQGTSGSKQYF	TGTGCCAGCAGCCAAGGGACTAGCGGGAGCAAGCAGTACTTC
TRBV3-1	-	few	TRBJ1-1	CASSQSGWHTEAFF	TGTGCCAGCAGCCAGTCAGGATGGCACACTGAAGCTTTCTTT
TRBV3-1	TRBD1	-	TRBJ1-1	CASSPRDRGRFVLNTEAFF	TGTGCCAGCAGCCCCCGGGACAGGGGGAGATTTGTTTTGAACACTGAAGCTTTCTTT
TRBV7-2	TRBD2	few	TRBJ2-7	CASSLSPAGGMSYEQYF	TGTGCCAGCAGCTTAAGCCCAGCGGGAGGTATGTCCTACGAGCAGTACTTC
TRBV12-3/TRBV12-4	-	-	TRBJ2-7	CASSFKGSAYEQYF	TGTGCCAGCAGTTTTAAGGGTTCTGCTTACGAGCAGTACTTC
TRBV20-1	TRBD1	-	TRBJ1-1	CSARPGTGGGTEAFF	TGCAGTGCTAGACCCGGGACAGGGGGAGGCACTGAAGCTTTCTTT
TRBV7-2	-	-	TRBJ1-1	CASSLVVRTLMAEAFF	TGTGCCAGCAGCTTAGTCGTTCGGACGCTAATGGCTGAAGCTTTCTTT
TRBV28	-	few	TRBJ1-4	CASMESGANEKLFF	TGTGCCAGCATGGAATCCGGAGCGAATGAAAAACTGTTTTTT
TRBV3-1	-	few	TRBJ1-2	CASSQENSNNYGYTF	TGTGCCAGCAGCCAAGAAAACAGTAATAACTATGGCTACACCTTC
TRBV7-7	TRBD2	-	TRBJ2-3	CASSVGLATDTQYF	TGTGCTAGCAGCGTCGGACTAGCGACAGATACGCAGTATTTT
TRBV25-1	-	-	TRBJ2-1	CASSDFTGNHNEQFF	TGTGCCAGCAGTGATTTCACAGGGAATCACAATGAGCAGTTCTTC
TRBV30	-	many	TRBJ2-1	CAWSVDGYNEQFF	TGTGCCTGGAGTGTGGACGGATACAATGAGCAGTTCTTC
TRBV20-1	-	few	TRBJ2-3	CSAEGGTDTQYF	TGCAGTGCCGAAGGCGGCACAGATACGCAGTATTTT
TRBV4-1	TRBD1	-	TRBJ1-4	CASSQKDRETPNEKLFF	TGCGCCAGCAGCCAAAAAGACAGGGAGACCCCGAATGAAAAACTGTTTTTT
TRBV11-2	-	few	TRBJ2-5	CASSLGPRGIVETQYF	TGTGCCAGCAGCTTAGGACCCCGGGGGATCGTAGAGACCCAGTACTTC
TRBV6-5	TRBD2	few	TRBJ2-5	CASSYATSLETQYF	TGTGCCAGCAGTTACGCGACTAGCTTGGAGACCCAGTACTTC
TRBV2	-	-	TRBJ1-3	CASSETPGNTIYF	TGTGCCAGCAGTGAAACACCTGGAAACACCATATATTTT
TRBV25-1	-	few	TRBJ2-5	CASSDPGLPRETQYF	TGTGCCAGCAGTGATCCGGGACTCCCGAGAGAGACCCAGTACTTC
TRBV11-1	-	few	TRBJ1-4	CASSPIYEGDTKGGEKLFF	TGTGCCAGCAGCCCAATCTACGAAGGGGACACAAAAGGCGGTGAAAAACTGTTTTTT
TRBV6-1	TRBD1	-	TRBJ1-1	CASSETGQRYTEAFF	TGTGCCAGCAGTGAAACGGGACAGAGATACACTGAAGCTTTCTTT
TRBV7-9	TRBD2	-	TRBJ2-7	CASSYTLGGYSYEQYF	TGTGCCAGCAGCTATACCTTGGGGGGGTACTCCTACGAGCAGTACTTC
TRBV20-1	-	many	TRBJ2-2	CSAFPIDNYNTGELFF	TGCAGTGCTTTTCCCATCGACAATTACAACACCGGGGAGCTGTTTTTT
TRBV2	TRBD1	-	TRBJ2-7	CASSGQGVYEQYF	TGTGCCAGCAGTGGACAGGGGGTCTACGAGCAGTACTTC
TRBV12-3/TRBV12-4	TRBD1	-	TRBJ2-7	CASSFLAGTGGYEQYF	TGTGCCAGCAGTTTTTTAGCCGGGACAGGGGGCTACGAGCAGTACTTC
TRBV9	-	-	TRBJ2-7	CASSVLDTSSYEQYF	TGTGCCAGCAGCGTATTGGACACAAGCTCCTACGAGCAGTACTTC
TRBV12-3/TRBV12-4	-	many	TRBJ2-7	CASSFFLGNEQYF	TGTGCCAGCAGTTTCTTCTTGGGGAACGAGCAGTACTTC
TRBV7-9	TRBD2	-	TRBJ2-7	CASSLVLATSGDYEQYF	TGTGCCAGCAGCTTAGTTCTGGCGACTAGCGGGGACTACGAGCAGTACTTC
TRBV5-1	-	-	TRBJ1-1	CASSEGKGVNTEAFF	TGCGCCAGCAGCGAGGGTAAGGGAGTGAACACTGAAGCTTTCTTT
TRBV28	TRBD2	-	TRBJ2-7	CASSSHPGLAGAPPYEQYF	TGTGCCAGCAGTTCCCACCCGGGACTAGCGGGAGCCCCGCCCTACGAGCAGTACTTC
TRBV20-1	-	-	TRBJ2-7	CSALMVEQYF	TGCAGTGCCCTGATGGTCGAGCAGTACTTC
TRBV10-3	-	once	TRBJ1-2	CAISESIVNGGHGYTF	TGTGCCATCAGTGAGTCGATTGTTAATGGGGGACATGGCTACACCTTC
TRBV4-2	-	few	TRBJ2-1	CASSQAGPLIEQFF	TGTGCCAGCAGCCAAGCTGGGCCGTTAATTGAGCAGTTCTTC
TRBV29-1	-	many	TRBJ2-3	CSGGTTDTQYF	TGCAGCGGGGGGACCACAGATACGCAGTATTTT
TRBV7-9	-	few	TRBJ2-5	CASSLVGRTQETQYF	TGTGCCAGCAGCTTAGTGGGCCGGACCCAAGAGACCCAGTACTTC
TRBV3-1	TRBD1	few	TRBJ1-1	CASSRTGQGVSEAFF	TGTGCCAGCAGCCGGACGGGACAGGGGGTTTCTGAAGCTTTCTTT
TRBV28	TRBD1	few	TRBJ2-1	CASSNTGGEQFF	TGTGCCAGCAGCAATACAGGGGGTGAGCAGTTCTTC
TRBV7-9	-	few	TRBJ2-7	CASSLPGPTYEQYF	TGTGCCAGCAGCTTACCGGGACCCACCTACGAGCAGTACTTC
TRBV9	TRBD2	few	TRBJ2-1	CASSARLGTSGGYNEQFF	TGTGCCAGCAGCGCACGGCTGGGGACTAGCGGGGGTTACAATGAGCAGTTCTTC